The 29 T cell receptor beta chains given below trace back to one sample, sequenced in a study of response to subunit inactivated influenza vaccine. One entry per CDR3 protein, called by TCRdb with MiXCR from the RT-PCR reads. The repertoire has some 520,000 distinct CDR3 sequences, approximately 15% of them found once; the top ten carry 3%. The material sequenced was CD4+ T cells sorted from PBMCs, taken around 25 months after vaccination. The receptor source for this set is a man aged 50 to 69 who received an inactivated influenza vaccine.

This clonotype was counted a few times. The rearrangement joins TRBV28 to TRBJ2-7; perhaps TRBD2 as D (5 bases). Germline-derived CDR1 and CDR2 are MDHEN and SYDVKM. The CDR3 has 12 residues. The V end was cut by 6 bases, the J end by 3 bases, with 9 bases between. CDR3 nucleotide sequence: TGTGCCAGCAGCCGCGAGGGCTACGAGCAGTACTTC. This translates into CASSREGYEQYF.

This clonotype showed up many times. This chain uses TRBV6-2 or TRBV6-3 with TRBJ1-2; a weak D match, TRBD1 (6 bases). Germline-derived CDR1 and CDR2 are MNHEY and SVGEGT. CDR3 length: 15 residues. V was cut by 2 bases and J by 2 bases, with 12 bases left in between. DNA of the CDR3: TGTGCCAGCAGTTACATTCGACAGGAGAACTATGGCTACACCTTC. Residues: CASSYIRQENYGYTF.

This sequence joins TRBV4-2 and TRBJ2-6; D is possibly TRBD1 or TRBD2 (5 bases each). Per the germline V gene, CDR1 is LGHNA and CDR2 is YNFKEQ. This CDR3 has 15 residues. Deletions cut 7 bases from V and 0 bases from J, with 10 bases between. The CDR3 region is CASMRDPSGANVLTF. The CDR3 coding sequence is TGTGCCAGCATGAGGGACCCCTCTGGGGCCAACGTCCTGACTTTC.

The chain couples TRBV5-1 to TRBJ2-7; 7 positions match TRBD1. The CDR3 extends over 13 amino acids. Germline loops: CDR1 SGHRS, CDR2 YFSETQ. With 4 bases clipped from V and 7 bases from J, the junction kept 8 bases outside the gene matches. Here the CDR3 DNA reads TGCGCCAGCAGCCGGGGACAGAGGGAAGAGCAGTACTTC. Translating it yields CASSRGQREEQYF. The full variable domain, its missing parts supplied by reference TRBV5-1 and TRBJ2-7, is KAGVTQTPRYLIKTRGQQVTLSCSPISGHRSVSWYQQTPGQGLQFLFEYFSETQRNKGNFPGRFSGRQFSNSRSEMNVSTLELGDSALYLCASSRGQREEQYFGPGTRLTVT.

This clonotype was found a few times. The chain employs TRBV2 and TRBJ2-1, with D maybe TRBD2 (6 bases). Per germline, CDR1 SNHLY and CDR2 FYNNEI. The V gene lost 3 bases and the J gene lost 5 bases, with 8 bases spanning the gap. The CDR3 is made up of 13 amino acids. Here the CDR3 DNA reads TGTGCCAGCAGTGAGGAGGGGAACAATGAGCAGTTCTTC. Its translation: CASSEEGNNEQFF.

This clonotype was detected many times. The chain carries TRBV7-2 and TRBJ2-2, with D possibly called TRBD1 or TRBD2 (6 bases each). The ends were cut back, 7 bases at V and 7 bases at J, with 16 bases in the middle. The CDR3 covers 14 residues. Germline V gene sequence: CDR1 SGHTA, CDR2 FQGNSA. Here the CDR3 DNA reads TGTGCCAGCATCCAATCGGGGGCAGGCGGGGAGCTGTTTTTT. Amino acids: CASIQSGAGGELFF.

Only a few counts were recorded for this clonotype. V gene TRBV5-4 combines with J gene TRBJ2-7, with 9 bases lining up with TRBD1. V gave up 5 bases and J gave up 3 bases; unmatched junction bases: 9. The CDR3 is 15 residues long. Germline V gene data show CDR1 as SGHNT and CDR2 as YYREEE (reference sequence). CDR3 sequence: CASSRVGTGHYEQYF. CDR3 in DNA: TGTGCCAGCAGTCGAGTCGGGACAGGGCACTACGAGCAGTACTTC. Filled out from reference TRBV5-4 and TRBJ2-7, the complete variable domain reads ETGVTQSPTHLIKTRGQQVTLRCSSQSGHNTVSWYQQALGQGPQFIFQYYREEENGRGNFPPRFSGLQFPNYSSELNVNALELDDSALYLCASSRVGTGHYEQYFGPGTRLTVT.

This clonotype was detected a few times. J is TRBJ1-2 and V is TRBV10-3, with TRBD1 as a possible D gene (6 bases). V lost 0 bases to trimming and J lost 1 base, with 9 bases between them. Germline lookup yields CDR1 ENHRY and CDR2 SYGVKD. The CDR3 runs to 15 residues. CDR3 DNA sequence: TGTGCCATCAGTGAGTCAAACAGGGTTAACTATGGCTACACCTTC. Translating it yields CAISESNRVNYGYTF.

The chain uses TRBV12-3 or TRBV12-4 and TRBJ2-4; unclear D gene. Deletions cut 6 bases from V and 0 bases from J, with 12 bases between. The CDR3 sequence is 15 residues long. The CDR3 sequence: CASSKNSLAKNIQYF. The CDR3 DNA reads as TGTGCCAGCAGCAAAAATAGTCTAGCCAAAAACATTCAGTACTTC.

DNA for the CDR3: TGTGCCAGCAGTCCCAGCCGAGCGGGGGAGACTAACCAAGAGACCCAGTACTTC. This encodes CASSPSRAGETNQETQYF. The chain employs TRBV6-2 or TRBV6-3 and TRBJ2-5; 8 bases align to TRBD2. The junction had 14 bases not matched to a gene; V was cut back by 5 bases and J by 0 bases. Germline V gives CDR1 MNHEY, CDR2 SVGEGT. The CDR3 totals 18 residues.

There are a few counts of this clonotype. The J gene is TRBJ2-1, the V gene TRBV12-5; 13 positions agree with TRBD2. CDR1 LGHNT and CDR2 FRNRAP come from the germline V gene. The CDR3 has 16 amino acids. The ends lost 2 bases at V and 9 bases at J; junction bases unmatched: 7. This chain's CDR3 is CASGLYRTSGSSEQFF. In DNA, the CDR3 is TGTGCTAGTGGTTTGTACCGGACTAGCGGGAGCAGTGAGCAGTTCTTC.

This clonotype has more than one count but fewer than ten. The V call is TRBV4-2, the J call TRBJ2-7; 10 bases fit TRBD2. Looked up from germline, CDR1 is LGHNA and CDR2 is YNFKEQ. Losses at the gene ends were 4 bases for V and 5 bases for J; bases not matched to a gene: 17. The CDR3 consists of 18 residues. CDR3 DNA: TGTGCCAGCAGCCCCTCCCCCACTAGCGGGACGCTACCTCACGAGCAGTACTTC. Translating it yields CASSPSPTSGTLPHEQYF.

The chain employs TRBV9 and TRBJ2-1; 7 bases map to TRBD2. The CDR3 is made up of 16 amino acids. V was clipped by 4 bases and J by 4 bases; unmatched bases: 11. Germline V gene lookup returns CDR1 SGDLS and CDR2 YYNGEE. In DNA, the CDR3 is TGTGCCAGCAGCATTAGCGGTGCGGGAGTTTACAATGAGCAGTTCTTC. Protein: CASSISGAGVYNEQFF.

The V gene is TRBV27, the J gene TRBJ1-1, with D unclear. The CDR3 runs to 14 residues. Per the germline V gene, CDR1 is MNHEY and CDR2 is SMNVEV (reference sequence). V was shortened by 5 bases and J by 2 bases, with 12 bases between the two germline ends. CDR3 bases: TGTGCCAGCAGTCCCCGACACCGAAACACTGAAGCTTTCTTT. The encoded protein is CASSPRHRNTEAFF.

This clonotype has only a few counts. The J gene is TRBJ2-3, the V gene TRBV10-3; unclear D gene. The CDR3 has 15 amino acids. V was shortened by 6 bases and J by 2 bases, with 15 bases between the two germline ends. CDR1 is ENHRY and CDR2 is SYGVKD in the germline V gene. CDR3 protein: CAIRENQVDTDTQYF. The CDR3 DNA is TGTGCCATCAGGGAGAATCAGGTCGACACAGATACGCAGTATTTT.

The V gene is TRBV20-1, the J gene TRBJ1-5; no reliable D call. V was cut by 5 bases and J by 0 bases, with 14 bases left in between. CDR3 length: 15 residues. CDR1 and CDR2 from the germline V gene are DFQATT and SNEGSKA (reference sequence). The CDR3 nucleotides are TGCAGTGCTCTCGGTAGGATTTATAGCAATCAGCCCCAGCATTTT. Its translation: CSALGRIYSNQPQHF.

This clonotype was observed a handful of times. The chain employs TRBV3-1 and TRBJ2-1, with 7 bases identical to TRBD2. Germline CDR1 is LGHDT and CDR2 is YNNKEL (reference sequence). This CDR3 is built from 16 residues. J gave up 1 base and V 1 base, and 4 bases lay outside the gene matches. The CDR3 DNA is TGTGCCAGCAGCCAAGCAAGCGGGAAATCCTACAATGAGCAGTTCTTC. This translates into CASSQASGKSYNEQFF.

CDR3 bases: TGTGCCACCAGTGCCGGAGCGAGCACAGATACGCAGTATTTT. This translates into CATSAGASTDTQYF. The chain recombines TRBV24-1 with TRBJ2-3; the D is unclear. This CDR3 has 14 residues. V lost 5 bases and J lost 0, with 8 bases in between. CDR1 is KGHDR and CDR2 is SFDVKD in the germline V gene.

The chain carries TRBV10-3 and TRBJ2-7; TRBD1 aligns across 8 bases. The V and J ends lost 2 bases and 0 bases, in that order; junction bases with no gene match: 6. This CDR3 is 16 amino acids long. CDR1 and CDR2 (germline): ENHRY, SYGVKD. CDR3 in DNA: TGTGCCATCAGTGAGCCGGACAGGGCTTACTCCTACGAGCAGTACTTC. Amino acid sequence: CAISEPDRAYSYEQYF.

This clonotype has at least ten counts. V and J are TRBV20-1 and TRBJ1-5; D unresolved. The germline CDR1 and CDR2 sequences are DFQATT and SNEGSKA (reference sequence). The CDR3 is 13 amino acids. V was trimmed by 5 bases and J by 2 bases, leaving 10 bases between them. The CDR3 nucleotides read TGCAGTGCTGACGACCTCGGCAATCAGCCCCAGCATTTT. It codes for CSADDLGNQPQHF.

This clonotype was found a few times. This chain uses TRBV6-2 or TRBV6-3 with TRBJ2-3; 9 nucleotides line up with TRBD2. V trimming: 2 bases; J trimming: 5 bases; junction bases outside the gene matches: 8. The germline CDR1 and CDR2 sequences are MNHEY and SVGEGT. The CDR3 runs 16 residues. CDR3 residues: CASSYQIAGVGDTQYF. The CDR3 DNA reads as TGTGCCAGCAGTTACCAGATAGCGGGAGTTGGAGATACGCAGTATTTT.

V and J are TRBV4-1 and TRBJ2-7; 15 bases fit TRBD2. CDR1 is MGHRA, CDR2 YSYEKL, per germline. J was trimmed by 0 bases and V by 4 bases; bases with no gene match: 10. The CDR3 is 19 residues long. This chain's CDR3 is CASSRGAGTSGGTSYEQYF. CDR3 nucleotides: TGCGCCAGCAGCCGCGGAGCCGGGACTAGCGGGGGGACCTCCTACGAGCAGTACTTC.

This clonotype has just a few counts. V usage is TRBV20-1 and J usage is TRBJ2-7; no firm D call. The V gene lost 0 bases and the J gene lost 3 bases, with 15 bases spanning the gap. The CDR3 totals 15 residues. Germline V CDR1 and CDR2: DFQATT, SNEGSKA (reference sequence). The CDR3 DNA follows: TGCAGTGCTAGAGATGAATTCGGTTTAGGCTACGAGCAGTACTTC. This translates into CSARDEFGLGYEQYF.

The chain couples TRBV29-1 to TRBJ2-1; no clear D gene. The V gene lost 5 bases and the J gene lost 9 bases, with 17 bases spanning the gap. Germline loops: CDR1 SQVTM, CDR2 ANQGSEA. This CDR3 comprises 13 residues. The CDR3 bases are TGCAGCGTTCCCCCCGAAGGGCCATCTGAGCAGTTCTTC. It yields the protein CSVPPEGPSEQFF.

This clonotype showed up just a few times. The chain recombines TRBV27 with TRBJ2-1, with TRBD2 identical over 7 bases. J was trimmed by 8 bases and V by 2 bases; bases with no gene match: 6. This CDR3 region has 14 residues. Germline V lookup: CDR1 MNHEY, CDR2 SMNVEV (reference sequence). DNA of the CDR3: TGTGCCAGCAGTTTACGACCCGGGAGGTATGAGCAGTTCTTC. Its protein product is CASSLRPGRYEQFF.

This clonotype was observed many times. The chain combines TRBV7-2 with TRBJ2-7; D not certain. Germline V gene data show CDR1 as SGHTA and CDR2 as FQGNSA. The length of the CDR3 is 13 residues. V was trimmed by 1 base and J by 1 base, leaving 5 bases between them. This CDR3 is CASSLDPSYEQYF. Written as DNA, the CDR3 is TGTGCCAGCAGCTTAGATCCATCCTACGAGCAGTACTTC.

The V call is TRBV7-9, the J call TRBJ1-4, with unresolved D. V lost 0 bases and J lost 0, with 11 bases in between. Germline values: CDR1 SEHNR, CDR2 FQNEAQ (reference sequence). The CDR3 is 17 amino acids. The CDR3 nucleotides read TGTGCCAGCAGCTTAGCCTCCGGGATGACAACTAATGAAAAACTGTTTTTT. Its protein is CASSLASGMTTNEKLFF. The entire variable domain, with the rest obtained from reference TRBV7-9 and TRBJ1-4, is as follows: DTGVSQNPRHKITKRGQNVTFRCDPISEHNRLYWYRQTLGQGPEFLTYFQNEAQLEKSRLLSDRFSAERPKGSFSTLEIQRTEQGDSAMYLCASSLASGMTTNEKLFFGSGTQLSVL.

This rearrangement joins TRBV6-5 to TRBJ1-2; D unresolved. The ends were cut back, 4 bases at V and 4 bases at J, with 10 bases in the middle. Germline V gene lookup returns CDR1 MNHEY and CDR2 SVGAGI. CDR3 length: 13 residues. The CDR3 protein is CASSLRGRYGYTF. The CDR3 region has the DNA TGTGCCAGCAGTTTACGTGGTCGCTATGGCTACACCTTC.

This clonotype was observed a handful of times. CDR3 nucleotides: TGTGCCAGCAGTGAATCGACAGGGATGGGAACCAAAAACATTCAGTACTTC. Translated, it gives CASSESTGMGTKNIQYF. The chain uses TRBV6-1 and TRBJ2-4, with 7 bases fitting TRBD1. The length of the CDR3 is 17 residues. The germline V gene has CDR1 MNHNS and CDR2 SASEGT. V lost 2 bases to trimming and J lost 2 bases; unmatched junction nucleotides: 9.